This T cell receptor (beta chain) was recorded in a study of long-term antiretroviral therapy in people with HIV. CDR3 size: 15 residues. Germline V gene sequence: CDR1 MGHRA, CDR2 YSYEKL. Trimming cost V 0 bases and J 5 bases, with 13 bases left between them. It was version v3.0 of the immunoSEQ assay that was run at survey level. The table came from immunoSEQ multiplex PCR; TCRdb's copy has only in-frame clones and leaves some out. The data hold 24,000 or so clones, with around 88% observed a single time. The chain links TRBV4-1 to TRBJ1-1; D is possibly TRBD1 (6 bases). The source of this sequence is a man younger than 30 with HIV. Sequencing was performed on unsorted PBMCs, taken 3 years after starting antiretroviral therapy. The DNA for the CDR3 is TGCGCCAGCAGCCAAGATGGGCAGGGGAGGACTGAAGCTTTCTTT. Translation: CASSQDGQGRTEAFF.